This T cell receptor (beta chain) was sequenced in a study of cytomegalovirus exposure and HLA in healthy donors. Researchers ran the PCR with 60 Vbeta and 13 Jbeta primers. Sequencing used immunoSEQ multiplex PCR; TCRdb keeps in-frame clones, though not all of them. In the table there are over 150,000 clones, around 80% of which are singletons. The CDR3 has 15 residues. This clonotype originated in a man younger than 35 in good health and CMV-seronegative. This chain connects TRBV21-1 to TRBJ2-4; the DNA was not used to check the table's D call, TRBD1. TRBV21-1 is noted as a pseudogene. Specimen: PBMCs. The CDR3 DNA is TGTGCCAGCAGCGGACAGCCTCTAGCCAAAAACATTCAGTACTTC. Its protein is CASSGQPLAKNIQYF.